This T cell receptor beta chain was sequenced during a study of CD8+CD57+ T cells in acquired aplastic anemia. Across the study: Sorted CD4+ and CD8+ cells gave an average of approximately 3.4 ug of DNA. Findings and limits, study-wide: Fewer than 30 shared CD8+ CDR3s appeared highly expressed within patients' immunodominant clones.

Genomic DNA, serving as template, underwent TCR beta VDJ and CDR3 profiling. TCRdb redid the calling of the reads with MiXCR, one entry per CDR3 protein. The data contain fewer than 200,000 distinct CDR3 sequences, 60% to 70% of them singletons. This clonotype was counted at least ten times. Antigen specificity is unknown. Germline V CDR1 and CDR2: LNHNV, YYDKDF (reference sequence). The CDR3 sequence is 15 residues long. V dropped 5 bases and J dropped 2; count of bases not matched to a gene: 4. Material: sorted CD4+, CD8+, or CD8+CD57+ T cells (not recorded which) from PBMCs. This TCR was recovered from a human donor in good health. This sequence joins TRBV15 and TRBJ2-5, with 11 nucleotides matching TRBD2. CDR3 region: CATSATSGVQETQYF. The DNA of the CDR3 is TGTGCCACCAGCGCGACTAGCGGGGTTCAAGAGACCCAGTACTTC.